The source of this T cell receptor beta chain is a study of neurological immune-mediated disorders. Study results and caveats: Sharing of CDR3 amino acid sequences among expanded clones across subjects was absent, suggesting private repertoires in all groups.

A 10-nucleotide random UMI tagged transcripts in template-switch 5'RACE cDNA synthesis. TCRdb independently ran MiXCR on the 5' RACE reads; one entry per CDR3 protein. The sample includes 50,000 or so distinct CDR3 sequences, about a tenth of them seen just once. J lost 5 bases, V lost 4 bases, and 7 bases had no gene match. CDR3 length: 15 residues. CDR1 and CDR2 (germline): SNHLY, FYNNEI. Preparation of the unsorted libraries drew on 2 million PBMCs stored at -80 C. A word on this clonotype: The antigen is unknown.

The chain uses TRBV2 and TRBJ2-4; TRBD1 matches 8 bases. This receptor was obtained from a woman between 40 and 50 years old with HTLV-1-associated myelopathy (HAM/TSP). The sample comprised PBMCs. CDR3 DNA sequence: TGTGCCAGCAGTGCGGACAGGGTTCGACAAAACATTCAGTACTTC. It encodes CASSADRVRQNIQYF. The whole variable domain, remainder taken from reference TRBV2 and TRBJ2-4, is EPEVTQTPSHQVTQMGQEVILRCVPISNHLYFYWYRQILGQKVEFLVSFYNNEISEKSEIFDDQFSVERPDGSNFTLKIRSTKLEDSAMYFCASSADRVRQNIQYFGAGTRLSVL.